The rows below give T cell receptor beta chains drawn from one sample of a study of cytomegalovirus exposure and HLA in healthy donors. Sequencing was performed with immunoSEQ multiplex PCR; in TCRdb, only in-frame clones are kept and a portion is missing. The sample consists of some 98,000 clones, about 80% of them appearing once. The sample comprised PBMCs. Receptor source: a man in his forties in good health and CMV-seronegative. Both conserved end residues are part of each CDR3. The D gene is left open where the match is weak. The listing skips clone size in some rows; elsewhere it reads once, few, many or a size class.

v_gene: TRBV7-8; j_gene: TRBJ2-1; abundance: .; d_gene: TRBD1; CDR3nt: TGTGCCAGCAGCTTAGGGGCAGGGGGCCTCAATGAGCAGTTCTTC; CDR3aa: CASSLGAGGLNEQFF
v_gene: TRBV28; j_gene: TRBJ2-3; abundance: .; d_gene: .; CDR3nt: TGTGCCAGCAGTCGGTGGTTGGATACGCAGTATTTT; CDR3aa: CASSRWLDTQYF
v_gene: TRBV6-5; j_gene: TRBJ2-2; abundance: .; d_gene: .; CDR3nt: TGTGCCAGCAGTTACTCGCCGACTATGAACACCGGGGAGCTGTTTTTT; CDR3aa: CASSYSPTMNTGELFF
v_gene: TRBV16; j_gene: TRBJ2-7; abundance: .; d_gene: TRBD1; CDR3nt: TGTGCCAGCAGCCAATGGGGACAGGCCGCCTACGAGCAGTACTTC; CDR3aa: CASSQWGQAAYEQYF
v_gene: TRBV30; j_gene: TRBJ1-4; abundance: few; d_gene: .; CDR3nt: TGTGCCTGGACTTCAGGTCACTCTTTGGCTAATGAAAAACTGTTTTTT; CDR3aa: CAWTSGHSLANEKLFF
v_gene: TRBV28; j_gene: TRBJ2-5; abundance: few; d_gene: TRBD2; CDR3nt: TGTGCCAGCAGTTTATGGTCTAGCGGGGACCAAGAGACCCAGTACTTC; CDR3aa: CASSLWSSGDQETQYF
v_gene: TRBV5-1; j_gene: TRBJ2-2; abundance: .; d_gene: TRBD1; CDR3nt: TGCGCCAGCAGCTCTAGATGGGACAGGGGAATCACCGGGGAGCTGTTTTTT; CDR3aa: CASSSRWDRGITGELFF
v_gene: TRBV27; j_gene: TRBJ2-7; abundance: .; d_gene: TRBD2; CDR3nt: TGTGCCAGCAGTCCAGGACTAGCGGGTAGCTCCTACGAGCAGTACTTC; CDR3aa: CASSPGLAGSSYEQYF
v_gene: TRBV7-9; j_gene: TRBJ1-1; abundance: .; d_gene: TRBD1; CDR3nt: TGTGCCAGCAGCCAAACAGGGGGCCGGGACACTGAAGCTTTCTTT; CDR3aa: CASSQTGGRDTEAFF
v_gene: TRBV6-6; j_gene: TRBJ2-3; abundance: few; d_gene: .; CDR3nt: TGTGCCAGCAGTATCAGTGATCCACGGGGTACGCAGTATTTT; CDR3aa: CASSISDPRGTQYF
v_gene: TRBV19; j_gene: TRBJ2-7; abundance: .; d_gene: .; CDR3nt: TGTGCCAGTAGTATCGACCAGCGGGCCTTCTCCTACGAGCAGTACTTC; CDR3aa: CASSIDQRAFSYEQYF
v_gene: TRBV2; j_gene: TRBJ2-7; abundance: .; d_gene: TRBD2; CDR3nt: TGTGCCAGCAGTGAAGCGGGGAGTAGCGGGGGGTTCGGCTATCACGAGCAGTACTTC; CDR3aa: CASSEAGSSGGFGYHEQYF
v_gene: TRBV5-6; j_gene: TRBJ2-3; abundance: .; d_gene: TRBD2; CDR3nt: TGTGCCAGCACAGACCTAGCGGGGGATACGCAGTATTTT; CDR3aa: CASTDLAGDTQYF
v_gene: TRBV2; j_gene: TRBJ2-7; abundance: .; d_gene: .; CDR3nt: TGTGCCAGCAGAAGAGATTCCTACGAGCAGTACTTC; CDR3aa: CASRRDSYEQYF
v_gene: TRBV6-1; j_gene: TRBJ2-5; abundance: .; d_gene: TRBD1; CDR3nt: TGTGCCAGCAGTGCCAGACAGGGACAAGAGACCCAGTACTTC; CDR3aa: CASSARQGQETQYF
v_gene: TRBV11-2; j_gene: TRBJ1-6; abundance: .; d_gene: .; CDR3nt: TGTGCCAGCAGCTTAGAACGCGGCAGCAATTCACCCCTCCACTTT; CDR3aa: CASSLERGSNSPLHF
v_gene: TRBV4-1; j_gene: TRBJ2-5; abundance: .; d_gene: .; CDR3nt: TGCGCCAGCAGCCAAGCCCAGGGAGGGGGGTCCCTCCAAGAGACCCAGTACTTC; CDR3aa: CASSQAQGGGSLQETQYF
v_gene: TRBV19; j_gene: TRBJ2-3; abundance: once; d_gene: .; CDR3nt: TGTGCCAGTAGTATTGGTACAGGCCGGGATACGCAGTATTTT; CDR3aa: CASSIGTGRDTQYF
v_gene: TRBV27; j_gene: TRBJ1-5; abundance: .; d_gene: .; CDR3nt: TGTGCCAGCAGGGGTTATAGCCAGCCCCAGCATTTT; CDR3aa: CASRGYSQPQHF
v_gene: TRBV4-1; j_gene: TRBJ2-7; abundance: .; d_gene: .; CDR3nt: TGCGCCAGCAGCCAAGAGAGGGTCGGCAGCTCCTACGAGCAGTACTTC; CDR3aa: CASSQERVGSSYEQYF
v_gene: TRBV27; j_gene: TRBJ2-1; abundance: .; d_gene: .; CDR3nt: TGTGCCAGCAGTTTCCGGGACTCCTCCTACAATGAGCAGTTCTTC; CDR3aa: CASSFRDSSYNEQFF
v_gene: TRBV10-3; j_gene: TRBJ1-6; abundance: .; d_gene: TRBD1; CDR3nt: TGTGCCATCAGACCCACAGGGGTGAACCCTAACTCACCCCTCCACTTT; CDR3aa: CAIRPTGVNPNSPLHF
v_gene: TRBV5-4; j_gene: TRBJ2-5; abundance: .; d_gene: .; CDR3nt: TGTGCCAGCAGCTTATTTGTGGCTAGCGTTAGCGAGACCCAGTACTTC; CDR3aa: CASSLFVASVSETQYF
v_gene: TRBV7-2; j_gene: TRBJ2-1; abundance: .; d_gene: .; CDR3nt: TGTGCCAGCAGCTTATCAGGGTTTGAGCAGTTCTTC; CDR3aa: CASSLSGFEQFF
v_gene: TRBV27; j_gene: TRBJ1-6; abundance: .; d_gene: .; CDR3nt: TGTGCCAGCAGTTTACGGTCAGGGTTCAATTCACCCCTCCACTTT; CDR3aa: CASSLRSGFNSPLHF
v_gene: TRBV21-1; j_gene: TRBJ2-7; abundance: .; d_gene: .; CDR3nt: TGTGCCAGCAGCAGGGGGGGAACCTATGAGCAGTACTTC; CDR3aa: CASSRGGTYEQYF
v_gene: TRBV30; j_gene: TRBJ1-1; abundance: .; d_gene: TRBD1; CDR3nt: TGTGCCTGGAGTCCGGGACAGGGGGCTTTAGCTTTCTTT; CDR3aa: CAWSPGQGALAFF
v_gene: TRBV19; j_gene: TRBJ2-5; abundance: .; d_gene: TRBD1; CDR3nt: TGTGCCAGTAGTCGACAGGGGGAGACCCAGTACTTC; CDR3aa: CASSRQGETQYF
v_gene: TRBV6-6; j_gene: TRBJ2-3; abundance: .; d_gene: TRBD2; CDR3nt: TGTGCCAGCAGTTACGCGGGAGGGCGCACAGATACGCAGTATTTT; CDR3aa: CASSYAGGRTDTQYF
v_gene: TRBV15; j_gene: TRBJ1-3; abundance: .; d_gene: .; CDR3nt: TGTGCCACCAGCAGAGATCCAGGGCCCGGAAACACCATATATTTT; CDR3aa: CATSRDPGPGNTIYF
v_gene: TRBV21-1; j_gene: TRBJ1-2; abundance: .; d_gene: .; CDR3nt: TGTGCCAGCAGCAACGAGAACAGGGATTCTCGGGGCTACACCTTC; CDR3aa: CASSNENRDSRGYTF
v_gene: TRBV28; j_gene: TRBJ1-1; abundance: .; d_gene: .; CDR3nt: TGTGCCATCACAAACAGCATGAACACTGAAGCTTTCTTT; CDR3aa: CAITNSMNTEAFF
v_gene: TRBV5-1; j_gene: TRBJ1-1; abundance: .; d_gene: TRBD1; CDR3nt: TGCGCCAGCAGCAAGGGACAGGGAAGGGCCACTGAAGCTTTCTTT; CDR3aa: CASSKGQGRATEAFF
v_gene: TRBV7-2; j_gene: TRBJ2-7; abundance: once; d_gene: TRBD2; CDR3nt: TGTGCCAGCAGCTTAGTCCGCGGGGGGGCCCACGAGCAGTACTTC; CDR3aa: CASSLVRGGAHEQYF
v_gene: TRBV7-2; j_gene: TRBJ2-5; abundance: .; d_gene: .; CDR3nt: TGTGCCAGCCGGGGGAGAGGGCAGGAGACCCAGTACTTC; CDR3aa: CASRGRGQETQYF
v_gene: TRBV2; j_gene: TRBJ2-1; abundance: .; d_gene: TRBD2; CDR3nt: TGTGCCAGCAGTGATGAACTAGCGGGAGTTCGTAATGAGCAGTTCTTC; CDR3aa: CASSDELAGVRNEQFF
v_gene: TRBV6-4; j_gene: TRBJ2-2; abundance: once; d_gene: .; CDR3nt: TGTGCCAGTCCAGACAGTACGAACACCGGGGAGCTGTTTTTT; CDR3aa: CASPDSTNTGELFF
v_gene: TRBV10-3; j_gene: TRBJ2-7; abundance: .; d_gene: .; CDR3nt: TGTGCCATCAGCCCTGGGGACGGGGGAAGCTCCTACGAGCAGTACTTC; CDR3aa: CAISPGDGGSSYEQYF
v_gene: TRBV23-1; j_gene: TRBJ2-5; abundance: .; d_gene: .; CDR3nt: TGCGCCAGCAGTCAATGGGACTCCGGGACAGATCAACAAGAGACCCAGTACTTC; CDR3aa: CASSQWDSGTDQQETQYF
v_gene: TRBV19; j_gene: TRBJ1-2; abundance: .; d_gene: .; CDR3nt: TGTGCCAGTAGTATCCCCCGGGGGGGTTCCTATGGCTACACCTTC; CDR3aa: CASSIPRGGSYGYTF
v_gene: TRBV10-3; j_gene: TRBJ2-4; abundance: .; d_gene: .; CDR3nt: TGTGCCATCAGTGAGTCTCCTAGCGCCAAAAACATTCAGTACTTC; CDR3aa: CAISESPSAKNIQYF
v_gene: TRBV7-2; j_gene: TRBJ1-2; abundance: .; d_gene: .; CDR3nt: TGTGCCAGCAGCTTAGCGGGCAGCTCGAACTATGGCTACACCTTC; CDR3aa: CASSLAGSSNYGYTF
v_gene: TRBV19; j_gene: TRBJ2-2; abundance: .; d_gene: .; CDR3nt: TGTGCCAGTAGTATCAGGGGACCCCTACCCGGGGAGCTGTTTTTT; CDR3aa: CASSIRGPLPGELFF
v_gene: TRBV9; j_gene: TRBJ1-2; abundance: .; d_gene: .; CDR3nt: TGTGCCCACAAGGCGGTAGCGAACTGGCGCTACACCTTC; CDR3aa: CAHKAVANWRYTF
v_gene: TRBV6-6; j_gene: TRBJ2-5; abundance: .; d_gene: .; CDR3nt: TGTGCCAGCGGCGTCAGGGAAGAGACCCAGTACTTC; CDR3aa: CASGVREETQYF
v_gene: TRBV27; j_gene: TRBJ1-1; abundance: few; d_gene: TRBD1; CDR3nt: TGTGCCAGCAGTTCGCGACCGGGACAGGAGGGCACTGAAGCTTTCTTT; CDR3aa: CASSSRPGQEGTEAFF
v_gene: TRBV7-6; j_gene: TRBJ1-1; abundance: .; d_gene: .; CDR3nt: TGTGCCAGCAGCTTGGACAGGAACACTGAAGCTTTCTTT; CDR3aa: CASSLDRNTEAFF
v_gene: TRBV9; j_gene: TRBJ1-1; abundance: .; d_gene: .; CDR3nt: TGTGCCAGCAGTAAATCCCCAGGTTGGAACACTGAAGCTTTCTTT; CDR3aa: CASSKSPGWNTEAFF
v_gene: TRBV5-4; j_gene: TRBJ2-5; abundance: .; d_gene: .; CDR3nt: TGTGCCAGCAGCTCGGGAGAGACCCAGTACTTC; CDR3aa: CASSSGETQYF
v_gene: TRBV7-8; j_gene: TRBJ1-3; abundance: .; d_gene: .; CDR3nt: TGTGCCAGCAGCTTAGATACAGGAATCTCTGGAAACACCATATATTTT; CDR3aa: CASSLDTGISGNTIYF
v_gene: TRBV6-1; j_gene: TRBJ2-7; abundance: once; d_gene: .; CDR3nt: TGTGCCAGCAGTGAAGATTTGGCAGGGTCCTACGAGCAGTACTTC; CDR3aa: CASSEDLAGSYEQYF
v_gene: TRBV2; j_gene: TRBJ2-3; abundance: .; d_gene: .; CDR3nt: TGTGCCAGCACAAACACAGATACGCAGTATTTT; CDR3aa: CASTNTDTQYF
v_gene: TRBV5-1; j_gene: TRBJ2-2; abundance: .; d_gene: .; CDR3nt: TGCGCCAGCAGCCCGCGAACTAGCTATCTCACCGGGGAGCTGTTTTTT; CDR3aa: CASSPRTSYLTGELFF
v_gene: TRBV30; j_gene: TRBJ1-3; abundance: .; d_gene: .; CDR3nt: TGTGCCTGGAATAAAGGGGCGGCTATACAAAAGGTCTCTGGAAACACCATATATTTT; CDR3aa: CAWNKGAAIQKVSGNTIYF
v_gene: TRBV6-6; j_gene: TRBJ1-1; abundance: .; d_gene: TRBD1; CDR3nt: TGTGCCACTCGCTACAGGGGGCTAGCGAACACTGAAGCTTTCTTT; CDR3aa: CATRYRGLANTEAFF